This T cell receptor (beta chain) was identified in a study of blood T cell repertoires in COVID-19. In the study overall: Researchers got acute and convalescent COVID-19 samples from the United States, Italy and Spain. Sources were T cells, B-cell-depleted T cells, or PBMCs; the material itself was cDNA or gDNA.

The CDR3 loop spans 16 amino acids. V was clipped by 2 bases and J by 0 bases; unmatched bases: 3. Germline loops: CDR1 MNHEY, CDR2 SVGEGT. Methods used by the authors: Reference gene primer amplification in the assay estimated nucleated cell counts. Generated by immunoSEQ multiplex PCR, the TCRdb table keeps only in-frame clones and is missing some. V and J calls and clone size follow that table, whereas D and trimming were derived from the DNA. This sample has about 140,000 clones, with over 70% found just once. This TCR was recovered from a woman aged 55-69 years with acute or convalescent COVID-19. The sequenced sample consisted of peripheral blood. This chain links TRBV6-2 or TRBV6-3 with TRBJ2-7, with 11 bases lining up with TRBD2. The CDR3 DNA reads TGTGCCAGCAGTTACCCGGGGACTAGCGGCTCCTACGAGCAGTACTTC. It is translated as CASSYPGTSGSYEQYF.